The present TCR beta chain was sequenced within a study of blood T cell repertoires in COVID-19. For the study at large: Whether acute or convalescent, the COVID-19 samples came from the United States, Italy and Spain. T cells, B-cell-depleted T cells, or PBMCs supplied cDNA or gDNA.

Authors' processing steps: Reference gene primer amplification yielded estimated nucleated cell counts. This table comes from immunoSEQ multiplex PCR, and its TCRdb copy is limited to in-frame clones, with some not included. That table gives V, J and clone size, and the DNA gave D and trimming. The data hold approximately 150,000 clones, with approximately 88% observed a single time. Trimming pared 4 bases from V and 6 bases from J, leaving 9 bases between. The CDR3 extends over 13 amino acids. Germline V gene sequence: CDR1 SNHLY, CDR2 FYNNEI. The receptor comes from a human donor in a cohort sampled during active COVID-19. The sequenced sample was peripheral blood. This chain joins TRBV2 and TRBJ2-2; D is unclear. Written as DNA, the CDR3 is TGTGCCAGCAGTGCGCAGAGGTCCGGGGAGCTGTTTTTT. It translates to CASSAQRSGELFF.